The 17 T cell receptor beta chains in this list originate from one sample, sequenced in a study of radiotherapy plus CTLA-4 blockade in lung cancer. This table comes from immunoSEQ multiplex PCR, and its TCRdb copy is limited to in-frame clones, with some not included. The data show approximately 25,000 clones, roughly 79% seen once. Sequences were derived from peripheral blood, sampled from a patient treated with radiotherapy plus ipilimumab. These receptors were obtained from a human donor with non-small cell lung cancer that progressed on radiotherapy plus ipilimumab.

The chain joins TRBV7-2 to TRBJ2-3; the D gene is possibly TRBD2 (6 bases). Trimming pared 5 bases from V and 5 bases from J, leaving 14 bases between. Germline lookup yields CDR1 SGHTA and CDR2 FQGNSA. The CDR3 contains 14 residues. CDR3 amino acids: CASSPVGGGDTQYF. CDR3 sequence (DNA): TGTGCCAGCAGCCCAGTGGGGGGAGGAGATACGCAGTATTTT.

The rearrangement joins TRBV6-5 to TRBJ2-7; weak D call: TRBD1 (5 bases). Per the germline V gene, CDR1 is MNHEY and CDR2 is SVGAGI. CDR3 length: 15 residues. The V and J ends lost 4 bases and 5 bases respectively, with 18 bases between them. For the CDR3, the DNA is TGTGCCAGCAGTTCCCAGGGCAGGGCTTTAGACGAGCAGTACTTC. Encoded protein: CASSSQGRALDEQYF.

The chain couples TRBV5-1 to TRBJ2-7; TRBD1 aligns across 8 bases. After removal of 3 bases from V and 4 bases from J, the junction contained 9 bases not matched to a gene. The CDR3 spans 15 residues. Germline-derived CDR1 and CDR2 are SGHRS and YFSETQ. CDR3: CASSWASGQAYEQYF. The CDR3 DNA sequence: TGCGCCAGCAGCTGGGCCTCGGGACAGGCTTACGAGCAGTACTTC.

This clone was recorded a few times. V usage is TRBV6-1 and J usage is TRBJ1-5, with D possibly matching TRBD1 (5 bases). V lost 8 bases to trimming and J lost 7 bases, with 21 bases between them. Germline lookup yields CDR1 MNHNS and CDR2 SASEGT. This CDR3 is 15 amino acids long. Here the CDR3 reads CASARDGGGEQPQHF. The CDR3 coding sequence is TGTGCCAGCGCTCGGGACGGCGGGGGTGAGCAGCCCCAGCATTTT.

The chain uses TRBV5-1 and TRBJ1-4; D might be TRBD1 (5 bases). Trimming shortened V by 4 bases and J by 5 bases, and 15 bases separated the two germline ends. CDR1 is SGHRS and CDR2 is YFSETQ in the germline V gene. The CDR3 totals 15 residues. The CDR3 spells CASSIGGRLNEKLFF. The CDR3 DNA sequence: TGCGCCAGCAGCATTGGGGGGAGACTAAATGAAAAACTGTTTTTT.

This clone was recorded once. The J gene is TRBJ2-2, the V gene TRBV2; D unresolved. Germline-derived CDR1 and CDR2 are SNHLY and FYNNEI. The V gene lost 7 bases and the J gene lost 4 bases, with 7 bases spanning the gap. The CDR3 has 12 amino acids. CDR3 sequence (DNA): TGTGCCAGCAAGGTTAGCACCGGGGAGCTGTTTTTT. This encodes CASKVSTGELFF.

The chain recombines TRBV10-3 with TRBJ2-5; 8 bases line up with TRBD2. V gave up 4 bases and J gave up 5 bases; unmatched junction bases: 0. Germline V gene sequence: CDR1 ENHRY, CDR2 SYGVKD. The CDR3 extends over 12 amino acids. CDR3 protein: CAISGLAETQYF. The CDR3 DNA sequence: TGTGCCATCAGTGGACTAGCGGAGACCCAGTACTTC.

The chain employs TRBV16 and TRBJ1-1, with D perhaps TRBD1 (6 bases). CDR3 length: 14 amino acids. The germline CDR1 and CDR2 sequences are KGHSY and FQNENV. V was pared by 4 bases and J by 4 bases, with 13 bases between. Here the CDR3 DNA reads TGTGCCAGCAGCCTGCACAGGGAGCGCACTGAAGCTTTCTTT. Residues: CASSLHRERTEAFF.

V is TRBV10-3 and J is TRBJ2-5, with 8 bases fitting TRBD2. CDR3 size: 13 residues. Germline V gene data show CDR1 as ENHRY and CDR2 as SYGVKD. V lost 8 bases and J lost 2; bases outside the gene matches: 4. CDR3 DNA: TGTGCCATCGGAGGCGGGGGGCAAGAGACCCAGTACTTC. Translated, it gives CAIGGGGQETQYF.

The chain links TRBV9 to TRBJ1-4; D perhaps matches TRBD1 (5 bases). Germline V gives CDR1 SGDLS, CDR2 YYNGEE. Trimming took off 3 bases at V and 7 bases at J, with 13 bases between the two ends. The CDR3 has 14 residues. The DNA of the CDR3 is TGTGCCAGCAGCGCGACAGCGGGAGCTGAAAAACTGTTTTTT. It translates to CASSATAGAEKLFF.

V usage is TRBV15 and J usage is TRBJ2-7; 10 nucleotides agree with TRBD2. The germline gives CDR1 LNHNV, CDR2 YYDKDF (reference sequence). This CDR3 region has 15 residues. The junction had 2 bases not matched to a gene; V was cut back by 0 bases and J by 3 bases. CDR3 bases: TGTGCCACCAGCAGAGAACCTAGCGGGAGCTACGAGCAGTACTTC. Protein product: CATSREPSGSYEQYF.

This sequence joins TRBV11-2 and TRBJ2-7, with D hard to call. The CDR3 sequence is 12 residues long. The ends were cut back, 5 bases at V and 5 bases at J, with 10 bases in the middle. In germline, CDR1 is SGHAT, CDR2 FQNNGV. CDR3 nucleotides: TGTGCCAGCAGCCCCCTTAGGGACGAGCAGTACTTC. This gives the protein CASSPLRDEQYF.

A few counts support this clone. This rearrangement joins TRBV28 to TRBJ1-2, with 7 bases aligning to TRBD1. Germline V gene data show CDR1 as MDHEN and CDR2 as SYDVKM. This CDR3 comprises 17 residues. Losses at the gene ends were 5 bases for V and 4 bases for J; bases not matched to a gene: 16. CDR3 coding DNA: TGTGCCAGCAGTACTGAGGAAGACAGGGTTAAGGGCTATGGCTACACCTTC. Translating it yields CASSTEEDRVKGYGYTF.

This rearrangement joins TRBV6-1 to TRBJ1-5; D unresolved. The CDR3 is made up of 11 amino acids. V was clipped by 8 bases and J by 4 bases, with 6 bases between them. Germline values: CDR1 MNHNS, CDR2 SASEGT. The CDR3 DNA reads TGTGCCAGCGGGCAGAATCAGCCCCAGCATTTT. Amino acids: CASGQNQPQHF.

The chain recombines TRBV7-2 with TRBJ2-7; 8 bases line up with TRBD2. Germline V lookup: CDR1 SGHTA, CDR2 FQGNSA. Germline trimming cut 5 bases from V and 6 bases from J; bases unmatched to any gene: 6. The CDR3 extends over 13 amino acids. The CDR3 sequence: CASSMNGGAEQYF. The CDR3 nucleotides are TGTGCCAGCAGCATGAACGGGGGGGCCGAGCAGTACTTC.

The chain recombines TRBV4-3 with TRBJ2-4; D gene uncertain. V was clipped by 1 base and J by 3 bases, with 10 bases between them. CDR3 size: 15 residues. The germline CDR1 and CDR2 sequences are LGHNA and YSLEER. CDR3 region: CASSQGDPGKNIQYF. The CDR3 DNA reads as TGCGCCAGCAGCCAAGGTGATCCGGGCAAAAACATTCAGTACTTC.

The chain is built from TRBV29-1 and TRBJ2-7; no reliable D call. The CDR3 is 12 residues long. Germline V gene sequence: CDR1 SQVTM, CDR2 ANQGSEA. The V end lost 4 bases, the J end lost 2 bases, and 9 bases lay between the germline ends. Here the CDR3 DNA reads TGCAGCGTTGGGTGGGCCGCCTACGAGCAGTACTTC. Translated: CSVGWAAYEQYF.